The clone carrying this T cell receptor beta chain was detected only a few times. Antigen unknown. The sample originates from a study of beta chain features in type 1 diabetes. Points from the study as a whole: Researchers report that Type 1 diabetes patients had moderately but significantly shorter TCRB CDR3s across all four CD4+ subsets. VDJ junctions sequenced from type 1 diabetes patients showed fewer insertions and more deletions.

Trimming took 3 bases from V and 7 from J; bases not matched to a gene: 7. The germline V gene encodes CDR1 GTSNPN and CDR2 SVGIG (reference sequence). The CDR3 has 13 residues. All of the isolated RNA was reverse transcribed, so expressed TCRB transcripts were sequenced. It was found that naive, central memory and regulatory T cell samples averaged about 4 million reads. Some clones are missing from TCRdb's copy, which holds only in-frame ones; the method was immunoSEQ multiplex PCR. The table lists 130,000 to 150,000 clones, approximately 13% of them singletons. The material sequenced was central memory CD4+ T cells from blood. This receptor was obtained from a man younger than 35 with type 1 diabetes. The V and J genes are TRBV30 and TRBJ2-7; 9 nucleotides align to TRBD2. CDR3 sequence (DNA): TGTGCCTGGAGCGTTAGCGGGGGCTGGGAGCAGTACTTC. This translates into CAWSVSGGWEQYF.